The rows below give T cell receptor beta chains drawn from one sample of a study of shared clonotypes between healthy human individuals. The repertoire was sequenced with immunoSEQ multiplex PCR; TCRdb's copy has only in-frame clones and lacks some. This sample carries hundreds of thousands of clones, roughly 97% of them seen once, and the ten largest clones take around 0.057%. Sequenced: naive CD4+ T cells sorted from blood. These receptors were obtained from a woman aged 30 to 39 in good health. The CDR3 runs from the conserved cysteine through the conserved F or W. The D gene is left open where the match is weak. Size values are once, few and many counts, or a class for expanded clones, and some rows have none.

clone_size | j_call | d_call | v_call | cdr3_aa | cdr3_nt
few | TRBJ1-2 | NA | TRBV7-3 | CASSDRASSVEGYTF | TGTGCCAGCAGTGACCGGGCCTCGTCGGTAGAAGGCTACACCTTC
NA | TRBJ1-4 | NA | TRBV2 | CASNLLATNEKLFF | TGTGCCAGCAACCTCTTAGCAACTAATGAAAAACTGTTTTTT
NA | TRBJ2-5 | NA | TRBV7-2 | CASSLEGTTRSETQYF | TGTGCCAGCAGCTTGGAGGGGACAACCCGCTCGGAGACCCAGTACTTC
NA | TRBJ1-5 | TRBD1 | TRBV19 | CASSMGTGNNQPQHF | TGTGCCAGTAGTATGGGGACAGGCAACAATCAGCCCCAGCATTTT
NA | TRBJ2-7 | NA | TRBV15 | CATSRDLFSDTYEQYF | TGTGCCACCAGCAGAGATCTTTTTAGCGACACCTACGAGCAGTACTTC
NA | TRBJ1-5 | NA | TRBV7-8 | CASSFIGAQPQHF | TGTGCCAGCAGTTTCATAGGGGCACAGCCCCAGCATTTT
once | TRBJ1-3 | NA | TRBV28 | CASRAPQSFGNTIYF | TGTGCCAGCAGGGCACCGCAGTCTTTTGGAAACACCATATATTTT
NA | TRBJ1-1 | NA | TRBV28 | CASSSGRPLAFF | TGTGCCAGCAGTTCGGGACGGCCCCTAGCTTTCTTT
NA | TRBJ2-5 | NA | TRBV28 | CASSLFRETQYF | TGTGCCAGCAGTTTATTTCGTGAGACCCAGTACTTC
once | TRBJ1-2 | NA | TRBV12-2 | CASRPTLGNYGYTF | TGTGCAAGTCGCCCCACTCTGGGCAACTATGGCTACACCTTC
NA | TRBJ2-7 | NA | TRBV7-9 | CASSFGPAPSYEQYF | TGTGCCAGCAGTTTTGGACCCGCCCCTTCCTACGAGCAGTACTTC
NA | TRBJ2-3 | TRBD1 | TRBV5-4 | CASSYRGVDTQYF | TGTGCCAGCAGCTACAGGGGCGTGGATACGCAGTATTTT
NA | TRBJ1-4 | NA | TRBV7-7 | CASSLGTGIYVFEKLFF | TGTGCCAGCAGCTTAGGTACGGGGATCTACGTCTTTGAAAAACTGTTTTTT
NA | TRBJ1-2 | NA | TRBV7-9 | CASSLRGIRLTF | TGTGCCAGCAGCTTAAGGGGGATTCGCCTCACCTTC
NA | TRBJ2-7 | TRBD1 | TRBV5-1 | CASSSGTGVHEQYF | TGCGCCAGCAGCTCCGGGACAGGGGTACACGAGCAGTACTTC
NA | TRBJ2-5 | NA | TRBV4-2 | CASSQDTGSQTQYF | TGTGCCAGCAGCCAAGATACGGGGTCCCAGACCCAGTACTTC
once | TRBJ2-4 | NA | TRBV5-6 | CASSLNLGPGTKNIQYF | TGTGCCAGCAGCTTGAATCTGGGTCCGGGGACCAAAAACATTCAGTACTTC
NA | TRBJ2-1 | TRBD2 | TRBV11-3 | CASSPKVTSGSGGQQFF | TGTGCCAGCAGCCCGAAGGTGACTAGCGGGAGTGGGGGGCAGCAGTTCTTC
NA | TRBJ2-3 | NA | TRBV7-2 | CASSLVGRGSTDTQYF | TGTGCCAGCAGCTTAGTCGGGAGAGGGAGCACAGATACGCAGTATTTT
NA | TRBJ2-3 | TRBD1 | TRBV18 | CASSPSARTGSDTQYF | TGTGCCAGCTCACCAAGCGCCCGGACAGGGTCGGATACGCAGTATTTT
NA | TRBJ2-7 | TRBD1 | TRBV7-2 | CASSSDRSSYEQYF | TGTGCCAGCAGCTCGGACAGGAGCTCCTACGAGCAGTACTTC
NA | TRBJ2-1 | TRBD2 | TRBV5-4 | CASSSLAEDVDEQFF | TGTGCCAGCAGCTCCCTAGCGGAGGACGTGGATGAGCAGTTCTTC
NA | TRBJ2-7 | NA | TRBV28 | CASSSGEEQYF | TGTGCCAGCAGTTCAGGGGAGGAGCAGTACTTC
NA | TRBJ1-5 | NA | TRBV7-9 | CASSHGAVNSNQPQHF | TGTGCCAGCAGCCATGGGGCAGTGAATAGCAATCAGCCCCAGCATTTT
NA | TRBJ2-6 | NA | TRBV28 | CASSFGQAHSGANVLTF | TGTGCCAGCAGTTTTGGGCAGGCGCACTCTGGGGCCAACGTCCTGACTTTC
NA | TRBJ1-6 | TRBD1 | TRBV5-6 | CASSTRDRGLHSPLHF | TGTGCCAGCTCGACCCGGGACAGGGGGCTTCACTCACCCCTCCACTTT
NA | TRBJ2-2 | NA | TRBV7-8 | CASSQIRDGTNTGELFF | TGTGCCAGCAGCCAGATCCGGGACGGGACGAACACCGGGGAGCTGTTTTTT
NA | TRBJ1-2 | TRBD1 | TRBV19 | CASSTASDRVYGYTF | TGTGCCAGTAGTACCGCCTCTGACAGGGTCTATGGCTACACCTTC
once | TRBJ2-5 | NA | TRBV5-1 | CASSLGPGGSRQETQYF | TGCGCCAGCTCCCTGGGACCAGGGGGGAGTCGGCAAGAGACCCAGTACTTC
NA | TRBJ1-5 | TRBD1 | TRBV6-1 | CASSERTGRAEPQHF | TGTGCCAGCAGTGAACGGACAGGCCGGGCTGAGCCCCAGCATTTT
NA | TRBJ1-2 | NA | TRBV28 | CASRGAGDYGYTF | TGTGCCAGCAGGGGGGCTGGTGACTATGGCTACACCTTC
NA | TRBJ2-7 | NA | TRBV6-6 | CASSSDSYEQYF | TGTGCCAGCAGTTCGGACTCCTACGAGCAGTACTTC
NA | TRBJ1-2 | TRBD1 | TRBV6-1 | CASSEDRGLGGYTF | TGTGCCAGCAGTGAGGACAGGGGATTAGGTGGCTACACCTTC
once | TRBJ2-1 | NA | TRBV7-2 | CASSPGVTPSYNEQFF | TGTGCCAGCAGCCCTGGTGTGACCCCCTCCTACAATGAGCAGTTCTTC
NA | TRBJ2-7 | NA | TRBV18 | CASSPPSGDEQYF | TGTGCCAGCTCACCCCCATCTGGGGACGAGCAGTACTTC
NA | TRBJ2-3 | NA | TRBV15 | CATSSPGRGPDTQYF | TGTGCCACCAGCTCCCCCGGGAGAGGGCCAGATACGCAGTATTTT
NA | TRBJ2-5 | NA | TRBV2 | CASRPGGETQYF | TGTGCCAGCCGACCCGGGGGAGAGACCCAGTACTTC
NA | TRBJ2-7 | NA | TRBV9 | CASSYGGDPLEQYF | TGTGCCAGCAGCTACGGCGGGGATCCGCTCGAGCAGTACTTC
NA | TRBJ2-2 | NA | TRBV6-5 | CASSYDRSGTGELFF | TGTGCCAGCAGTTACGACCGGTCGGGCACCGGGGAGCTGTTTTTT
NA | TRBJ2-3 | NA | TRBV5-1 | CASSLTTDTQYF | TGCGCCAGCAGCTTGACCACAGATACGCAGTATTTT
NA | TRBJ1-2 | TRBD1 | TRBV5-1 | CASSLAPGQGVGYTF | TGCGCCAGCAGCTTGGCCCCGGGACAGGGGGTTGGCTACACCTTC
NA | TRBJ1-5 | NA | TRBV6-1 | CASSDMTSNQPQHF | TGTGCCAGCAGTGATATGACCAGCAATCAGCCCCAGCATTTT
NA | TRBJ2-3 | NA | TRBV11-3 | CASSTETGSTDTQYF | TGTGCCAGCAGCACTGAGACAGGCAGCACAGATACGCAGTATTTT
NA | TRBJ2-1 | TRBD2 | TRBV12-5 | CASGLVLANYNEQFF | TGTGCTAGTGGTTTGGTACTAGCGAACTACAATGAGCAGTTCTTC
NA | TRBJ1-3 | NA | TRBV7-9 | CASSRPPEDSGNTIYF | TGTGCCAGCAGCAGGCCCCCCGAGGACTCTGGAAACACCATATATTTT
NA | TRBJ1-4 | NA | TRBV5-1 | CASSLVDSSNEKLFF | TGCGCCAGCAGCTTGGTAGACAGCTCCAATGAAAAACTGTTTTTT
NA | TRBJ2-7 | NA | TRBV4-1 | CASSQESHRGPYEQYF | TGCGCCAGCAGCCAAGAGTCCCATAGAGGTCCCTACGAGCAGTACTTC
once | TRBJ1-3 | NA | TRBV13 | CASSARQAYPLGNTIYF | TGTGCCAGCAGCGCCAGACAGGCGTACCCGCTCGGAAACACCATATATTTT
once | TRBJ2-1 | TRBD2 | TRBV7-2 | CASSSMSSGNYNEQFF | TGTGCCAGCAGCTCGATGTCTAGCGGGAACTACAATGAGCAGTTCTTC